The TCR beta chain described here comes from a study of cytomegalovirus exposure and HLA in healthy donors. Study-wide results and caveats: An analysis was carried out later, and it reportedly showed fewer N-insertions in an Asian-associated ancestry cluster than the roughly 700-donor mean. Most TCR beta V segments were productive about 87% or about 30% of the time in an earlier analysis. Among the sequence variants, a highly shared cluster was likely an artifact of sequencing. Altogether, around 160 TCR beta chains were recorded as cytomegalovirus-associated.

J was trimmed by 4 bases and V by 3 bases; bases with no gene match: 9. Germline loops: CDR1 MGHRA, CDR2 YSYEKL. The CDR3 has 15 amino acids. As for this clone: Its antigen is still unknown.

Both 60 Vbeta primers and 13 Jbeta primers went into the PCR. Generated by immunoSEQ multiplex PCR, the TCRdb table keeps only in-frame clones and is missing some. The sample shows roughly 150,000 clones, and around 1.7% sits with its ten largest clones. Sequences were obtained from PBMCs. The TCR originated in a woman aged 45-65 years in good health and CMV-seronegative. The genes are TRBV4-1 and TRBJ2-7, with TRBD1 identical over 7 bases. The CDR3 reads CASSQIPTGLYEQYF. DNA of the CDR3: TGCGCCAGCAGCCAGATTCCGACAGGGTTATACGAGCAGTACTTC.